This passage covers 27 T cell receptor beta chains from one sample sequenced in a study of blood T cell repertoires in COVID-19. Assay: immunoSEQ multiplex PCR; the TCRdb copy retains only in-frame clones and omits some. The sample shows 95,000 to 110,000 clones, 91% of them seen only once. Material: peripheral blood. The receptors here all came from a human donor in a cohort sampled during active COVID-19.

The chain uses TRBV11-3 and TRBJ1-6; D not certain. There are 13 residues in the CDR3. From germline, CDR1 is SGHNT and CDR2 YENEEA. V was pared by 5 bases and J by 15 bases, with 17 bases between. CDR3: CASSLSPLRDLHF. Written as DNA, the CDR3 is TGTGCCAGCAGCCTATCCCCCCTTCGGGACCTCCACTTT.

The CDR3 nucleotides read TGTGCCAGCAGTTCTCTAAAAAATGAGCAGTTCTTC. Its translation is CASSSLKNEQFF. The rearrangement uses TRBV27 and TRBJ2-1, with unresolved D. Looked up from germline, CDR1 is MNHEY and CDR2 is SMNVEV (reference sequence). The V gene lost 4 bases and the J gene lost 7 bases, with 8 bases spanning the gap. The CDR3 consists of 12 residues.

The chain joins TRBV18 to TRBJ1-1, with 7 bases fitting TRBD1. Trimming at V came to 5 bases and at J to 1 base, leaving 1 base not matched to a gene. Germline CDR1 reads KGHSH; CDR2 reads LQKENI. CDR3 size: 13 residues. The CDR3 spells CASSDRANTEAFF. CDR3 nucleotide sequence: TGTGCCAGCTCAGACAGGGCGAACACTGAAGCTTTCTTT.

The genes are TRBV29-1 and TRBJ2-4; TRBD1 matches at 9 bases. Per germline, CDR1 SQVTM and CDR2 ANQGSEA. The V segment lost 6 bases and the J segment 0 bases; nucleotides outside the gene matches: 9. The CDR3 runs 16 residues. The CDR3 DNA reads TGCAGCGTCGTGAACACAGGGGGCTTAGCCAAAAACATTCAGTACTTC. Translation: CSVVNTGGLAKNIQYF.

The J gene is TRBJ2-7, the V gene TRBV4-3; 8 bases are shared with TRBD1. From germline, CDR1 is LGHNA and CDR2 YSLEER. The CDR3 is 14 amino acids. V trimming: 4 bases; J trimming: 2 bases; junction bases outside the gene matches: 4. The CDR3 DNA follows: TGCGCCAGCAGCCCAGGACAGGGAGCCTACGAGCAGTACTTC. Translation gives CASSPGQGAYEQYF.

This clone was detected only once. The V and J genes are TRBV30 and TRBJ1-2, with 8 bases lining up with TRBD1. Trimming removed 4 bases from V and 8 bases from J; junction bases left unmatched: 6. The CDR3 extends over 12 amino acids. Germline lookup yields CDR1 GTSNPN and CDR2 SVGIG (reference sequence). The CDR3 loop reads CAWTGGARGYTF. The CDR3, as DNA: TGTGCCTGGACAGGGGGCGCAAGGGGCTACACCTTC.

The chain combines TRBV7-9 with TRBJ1-5, with 10 bases lining up with TRBD1. From germline, CDR1 is SEHNR and CDR2 FQNEAQ (reference sequence). V was clipped by 4 bases and J by 4 bases; unmatched bases: 4. CDR3 length: 15 residues. The CDR3, as DNA: TGTGCCAGCAGCTGGGGGACAGGGGTAAATCAGCCCCAGCATTTT. Protein sequence: CASSWGTGVNQPQHF.

V gene TRBV27 combines with J gene TRBJ2-3; 8 bases are shared with TRBD1. CDR1 is MNHEY, CDR2 SMNVEV, per germline (reference sequence). The CDR3 sequence is 16 residues long. V shed 3 bases and J 1 base; nucleotides not matched to a gene: 6. The chain's CDR3 is CASSLYGQGGTDTQYF. The CDR3 coding sequence is TGTGCCAGCAGTTTGTACGGACAGGGTGGCACAGATACGCAGTATTTT.

The chain links TRBV19 to TRBJ1-4, with D tentatively TRBD1 (6 bases). This CDR3 is 15 amino acids long. Germline lookup yields CDR1 LNHDA and CDR2 SQIVND (reference sequence). Trimming removed 3 bases at V and 8 bases at J, with 16 bases between. The CDR3 spells CASSIGQLGGEKLFF. In nucleotides, the CDR3 is TGTGCCAGTAGTATCGGACAGTTGGGGGGGGAAAAACTGTTTTTT.

The chain has TRBV7-8 and TRBJ1-1; weak D call: TRBD1 (5 bases). Germline assignment: CDR1 SGHVS and CDR2 FQNEAQ. The CDR3 has 14 residues. V dropped 5 bases and J dropped 1 base, with 11 bases sitting between them. The CDR3 nucleotides are TGTGCCAGCAGCCCGAGGGGAGGGAACACTGAAGCTTTCTTT. The encoded protein is CASSPRGGNTEAFF.

This clone was detected a few times. The chain uses TRBV19 and TRBJ2-7, with D possibly being TRBD1 (6 bases). Germline V gene data show CDR1 as LNHDA and CDR2 as SQIVND (reference sequence). V dropped 4 bases and J dropped 6 bases, with 13 bases sitting between them. The CDR3 length is 13 residues. The DNA of the CDR3 is TGTGCCAGTAGTACTTCAACAGGGCGCGAGCAGTACTTC. Translation gives CASSTSTGREQYF.

The chain is built from TRBV7-2 and TRBJ1-6; no definite D call. The germline gives CDR1 SGHTA, CDR2 FQGNSA. Trimming left V 7 bases short and J 10 bases short, with 11 bases between. The CDR3 has 12 residues. This CDR3 is CASTYLTSPLHF. The CDR3, as DNA: TGTGCCAGCACCTATCTGACATCACCCCTCCACTTT.

The chain recombines TRBV23-1 with TRBJ2-5; perhaps TRBD2 as D (7 bases). TRBV23-1 is annotated as an ORF whose role is uncertain. V lost 2 bases and J lost 5, with 18 bases in between. There are 16 residues in the CDR3. CDR3 sequence reads: CASSQLIGGRKETQYF. CDR3 DNA sequence: TGCGCCAGCAGTCAACTGATCGGGGGGCGCAAGGAGACCCAGTACTTC.

This sequence joins TRBV30 and TRBJ1-6, with 7 nucleotides matching TRBD1. This CDR3 is 13 amino acids long. Germline V gene data show CDR1 as GTSNPN and CDR2 as SVGIG (reference sequence). The J segment lost 7 bases and the V segment lost 2 bases, leaving 2 bases of the junction unmatched. The DNA of the CDR3 is TGTGCCTGGAGTACAGGGGAAAATTCACCCCTCCACTTT. Protein: CAWSTGENSPLHF.

The rearrangement joins TRBV19 to TRBJ1-5; TRBD1 aligns across 7 bases. V lost 9 bases, J lost 10 bases, and 24 bases stayed unmatched. The germline V gene has CDR1 LNHDA and CDR2 SQIVND (reference sequence). The CDR3 loop spans 17 amino acids. The CDR3 loop is CASSEEGGQSGSEPQHF. CDR3 DNA: TGTGCCAGCTCCGAGGAGGGGGGACAGTCGGGGAGTGAACCCCAGCATTTT.

CDR3 in amino acids: CASSLAVGQRTEAFF. DNA for the CDR3: TGTGCCAGCAGCTTGGCCGTCGGACAGCGCACTGAAGCTTTCTTT. The chain is built from TRBV5-5 and TRBJ1-1, with D possibly matching TRBD1 (6 bases). Germline CDR1 reads SGHKS; CDR2 reads YYEKEE (reference sequence). The CDR3 is 15 residues long. Trimming shortened V by 0 bases and J by 4 bases, and 13 bases separated the two germline ends.

The chain carries TRBV28 and TRBJ1-5; no reliable D call. CDR3 length: 14 residues. With 5 bases removed from V and 7 bases from J, the gap between germline ends came to 15 bases. In germline, CDR1 is MDHEN, CDR2 SYDVKM. The CDR3 loop is CASSPLASGQPQHF. The DNA for the CDR3 is TGTGCCAGCAGTCCCCTAGCCAGTGGACAGCCCCAGCATTTT.

This clone occurred once. V gene TRBV4-3 combines with J gene TRBJ2-7; D uncertain. The CDR3 totals 13 residues. Germline V gene sequence: CDR1 LGHNA, CDR2 YSLEER. The germline V and J ends were trimmed by 2 bases and 5 bases, with 10 bases remaining between them. CDR3 sequence: CASSQLRYHEQYF. CDR3 nucleotide sequence: TGCGCCAGCAGCCAACTCAGGTACCACGAGCAGTACTTC.

V gene TRBV5-6 combines with J gene TRBJ2-7, with TRBD1 matching 7 bases. In germline, CDR1 is SGHDT, CDR2 YYEEEE. After removal of 3 bases from V and 6 bases from J, the junction contained 6 bases not matched to a gene. The CDR3 length is 13 residues. This CDR3 reads CASSYTGTAEQYF. The CDR3 bases are TGTGCCAGCAGCTACACCGGGACAGCCGAGCAGTACTTC.

The rearrangement joins TRBV5-6 to TRBJ1-2; 9 bases line up with TRBD1. The CDR3 has 14 residues. J lost 8 bases, V lost 0 bases, and 5 bases had no gene match. Germline V gene sequence: CDR1 SGHDT, CDR2 YYEEEE. The CDR3 sequence is CASSLDRGLRGYTF. The CDR3 DNA follows: TGTGCCAGCAGCTTGGACAGGGGGCTTCGGGGCTACACCTTC. Using reference TRBV5-6 and TRBJ1-2 for the parts outside the CDR3, the full variable domain is DAGVTQSPTHLIKTRGQQVTLRCSPKSGHDTVSWYQQALGQGPQFIFQYYEEEERQRGNFPDRFSGHQFPNYSSELNVNALLLGDSALYLCASSLDRGLRGYTFGSGTRLTVV.

The J gene is TRBJ1-5, the V gene TRBV30, with 9 bases identical to TRBD1. With 3 bases clipped from V and 1 base from J, the junction kept 7 bases outside the gene matches. Germline V gene sequence: CDR1 GTSNPN, CDR2 SVGIG (reference sequence). The CDR3 covers 16 residues. Here the CDR3 reads CAWRGQGIWSNQPQHF. In nucleotides, the CDR3 is TGTGCCTGGAGGGGACAGGGCATTTGGAGCAATCAGCCCCAGCATTTT.

This CDR3 is CASSMGTSVGNTIYF. CDR3 sequence (DNA): TGTGCCAGTAGTATGGGGACATCGGTTGGAAACACCATATATTTT. The gene calls are TRBV19 and TRBJ1-3, with TRBD1 as a possible D gene (6 bases). V dropped 3 bases and J dropped 3 bases, with 12 bases sitting between them. The V gene's germline CDR1 is LNHDA and CDR2 SQIVND (reference sequence). The CDR3 extends over 15 amino acids.

The V gene is TRBV28, the J gene TRBJ2-7, with TRBD2 matching 8 bases. The CDR3 is 12 amino acids. Germline V gene data show CDR1 as MDHEN and CDR2 as SYDVKM. With 8 bases clipped from V and 3 bases from J, the junction kept 3 bases outside the gene matches. The CDR3 protein is CASREGLYEQYF. For the CDR3, the DNA is TGTGCCAGCCGGGAGGGCCTCTACGAGCAGTACTTC.

The genes are TRBV11-2 and TRBJ2-7, with 8 nucleotides matching TRBD1. The CDR3 totals 13 residues. Germline V gene sequence: CDR1 SGHAT, CDR2 FQNNGV. The J segment lost 2 bases and the V segment lost 8 bases, leaving 5 bases of the junction unmatched. This CDR3 reads CASPGQDPYEQYF. The CDR3, as DNA: TGTGCCAGCCCGGGACAGGACCCCTACGAGCAGTACTTC.

The chain uses TRBV4-2 and TRBJ1-1; 8 bases align to TRBD1. Trimming took 1 base from V and 0 from J; bases not matched to a gene: 1. CDR1 and CDR2 (germline): LGHNA, YNFKEQ. This CDR3 spans 15 amino acids. The CDR3, as DNA: TGTGCCAGCAGCCAAGGGACAGGGTTGAACACTGAAGCTTTCTTT. Amino acids: CASSQGTGLNTEAFF.

This chain uses TRBV28 with TRBJ2-1; D is possibly TRBD2 (6 bases). V shed 6 bases and J shed 6 bases, with 18 bases lying between them. Looked up from germline, CDR1 is MDHEN and CDR2 is SYDVKM. CDR3 length equals 15 residues. CDR3 nucleotide sequence: TGTGCCAGCAGCCCCGGTGGCTCCGGGAGCAATGAGCAGTTCTTC. Translation: CASSPGGSGSNEQFF.

The V call is TRBV5-5, the J call TRBJ2-5; 7 positions match TRBD1. The CDR3 is made up of 16 amino acids. CDR1 and CDR2 from the germline V gene are SGHKS and YYEKEE (reference sequence). J gave up 2 bases and V 2 bases, and 9 bases lay outside the gene matches. The chain's CDR3 is CASSFILTGRQETQYF. CDR3 DNA: TGTGCCAGCAGCTTCATATTGACAGGGAGACAAGAGACCCAGTACTTC. The full variable domain, rest sourced from reference TRBV5-5 and TRBJ2-5, is DAGVTQSPTHLIKTRGQQVTLRCSPISGHKSVSWYQQVLGQGPQFIFQYYEKEERGRGNFPDRFSARQFPNYSSELNVNALLLGDSALYLCASSFILTGRQETQYFGPGTRLLVL.